This section outlines one TCR beta chain sequence together with its context. Its antigen is still unknown. The sample belongs to a study of Graves' ophthalmopathy and Graves' hyperthyroidism. The authors amplified TCR beta CDR3 regions from RNA transcripts. Following a first-round RT-PCR that used HTBI primers, a second-round multiplex PCR was carried out. TCRdb re-analysed the multiplex PCR reads in MiXCR, keeping a single row per CDR3 protein. The sample records about 180,000 distinct CDR3 sequences, over 35% being singletons. Study observations and caveats: Ophthalmopathy progression was predicted by the model at about 69% sensitivity and approximately 72% specificity. Among expanded thyroid clonotypes above 0.001 frequency, most also occurred in blood.

Trimming cost V 1 base and J 9 bases; bases outside gene matches: 7. Germline-derived CDR1 and CDR2 are SEHNR and FQNEAQ (reference sequence). This CDR3 contains 14 residues. The sequence derives from a woman aged 40-49 years with Graves' ophthalmopathy. The sequenced sample consisted of peripheral blood. The V call is TRBV7-9, the J call TRBJ2-7, with 9 bases matching TRBD1. The DNA of the CDR3 is TGTGCCAGCAGCTTAGAGGGACAGGGCGTCGGGCAGTACTTC. It codes for CASSLEGQGVGQYF. The full variable domain, completed using reference TRBV7-9 and TRBJ2-7, is DTGVSQNPRHKITKRGQNVTFRCDPISEHNRLYWYRQTLGQGPEFLTYFQNEAQLEKSRLLSDRFSAERPKGSFSTLEIQRTEQGDSAMYLCASSLEGQGVGQYFGPGTRLTVT.